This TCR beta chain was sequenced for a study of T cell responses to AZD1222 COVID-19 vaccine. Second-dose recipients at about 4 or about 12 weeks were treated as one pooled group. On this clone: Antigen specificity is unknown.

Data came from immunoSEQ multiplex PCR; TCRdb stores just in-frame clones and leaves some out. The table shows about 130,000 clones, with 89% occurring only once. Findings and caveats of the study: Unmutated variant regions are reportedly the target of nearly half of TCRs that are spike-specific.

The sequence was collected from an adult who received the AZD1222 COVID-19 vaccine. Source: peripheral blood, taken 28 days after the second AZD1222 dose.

The CDR3 DNA reads TGTGCCAGCAGGGGCAGGGGTAACAATGAGCAGTTCTTC. It translates to CASRGRGNNEQFF. The chain employs TRBV12-3 or TRBV12-4 and TRBJ2-1; TRBD1 might be the D (6 bases). Between the trimmed V and J ends, which lost 6 bases and 5 bases, there was a span of 11 bases. CDR3 size: 13 residues.